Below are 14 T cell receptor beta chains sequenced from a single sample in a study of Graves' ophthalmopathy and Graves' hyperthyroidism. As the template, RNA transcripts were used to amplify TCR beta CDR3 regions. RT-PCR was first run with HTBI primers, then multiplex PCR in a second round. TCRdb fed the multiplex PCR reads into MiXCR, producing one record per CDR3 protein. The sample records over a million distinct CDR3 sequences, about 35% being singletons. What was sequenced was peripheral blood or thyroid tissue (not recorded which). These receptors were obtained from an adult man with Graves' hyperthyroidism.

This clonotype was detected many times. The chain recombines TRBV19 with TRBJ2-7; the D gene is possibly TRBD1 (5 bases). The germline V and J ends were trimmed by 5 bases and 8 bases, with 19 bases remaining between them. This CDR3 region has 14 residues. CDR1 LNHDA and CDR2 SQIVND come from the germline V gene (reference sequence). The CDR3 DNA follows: TGTGCCAGTAGTGTGACAGCAGCTGACGGTCAGCAGTACTTC. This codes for CASSVTAADGQQYF.

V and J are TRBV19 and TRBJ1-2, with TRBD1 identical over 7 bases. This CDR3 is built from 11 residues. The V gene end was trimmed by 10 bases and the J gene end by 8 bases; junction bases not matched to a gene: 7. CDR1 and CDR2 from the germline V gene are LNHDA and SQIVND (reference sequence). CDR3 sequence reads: CATGTADGYTF. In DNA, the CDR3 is TGTGCCACCGGGACAGCCGACGGCTACACCTTC. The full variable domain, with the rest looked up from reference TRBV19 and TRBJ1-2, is DGGITQSPKYLFRKEGQNVTLSCEQNLNHDAMYWYRQDPGQGLRLIYYSQIVNDFQKGDIAEGYSVSREKKESFPLTVTSAQKNPTAFYLCATGTADGYTFGSGTRLTVV.

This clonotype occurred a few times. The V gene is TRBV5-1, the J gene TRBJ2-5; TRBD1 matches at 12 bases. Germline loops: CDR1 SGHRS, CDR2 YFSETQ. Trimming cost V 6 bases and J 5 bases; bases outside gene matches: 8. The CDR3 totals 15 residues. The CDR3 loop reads CASTRGQGARETQYF. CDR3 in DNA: TGCGCCAGCACTCGGGGACAGGGGGCGCGGGAGACCCAGTACTTC.

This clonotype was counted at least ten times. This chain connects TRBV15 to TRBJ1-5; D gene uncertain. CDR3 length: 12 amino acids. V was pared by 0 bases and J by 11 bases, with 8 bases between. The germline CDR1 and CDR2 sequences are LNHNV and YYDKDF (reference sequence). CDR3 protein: CATSRDSGAQHF. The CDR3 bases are TGTGCCACCAGCAGAGATTCAGGTGCCCAGCATTTT.

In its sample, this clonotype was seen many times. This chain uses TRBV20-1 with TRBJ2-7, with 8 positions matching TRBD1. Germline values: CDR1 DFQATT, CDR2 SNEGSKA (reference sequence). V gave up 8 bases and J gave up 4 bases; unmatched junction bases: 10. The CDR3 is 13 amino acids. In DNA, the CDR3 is TGCAGTCCACGCAGACAGGGGAAGTACGAGCAGTACTTC. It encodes CSPRRQGKYEQYF.

CDR3 bases: TGCAGCGTACGGACAGGGCGCAATCAGCCCCAGCATTTT. Amino acids: CSVRTGRNQPQHF. The chain uses TRBV29-1 and TRBJ1-5; 8 bases line up with TRBD1. The CDR3 is made up of 13 amino acids. The junction had 3 bases not matched to a gene; V was cut back by 6 bases and J by 2 bases. Germline V gives CDR1 SQVTM, CDR2 ANQGSEA.

The CDR3 DNA reads TGTGCCAGCACCTCTACGAGCTCTGGAAACACCATATATTTT. This encodes CASTSTSSGNTIYF. The chain is built from TRBV9 and TRBJ1-3, with D unclear. The germline V and J ends were trimmed by 6 bases and 0 bases, with 10 bases remaining between them. Per the germline V gene, CDR1 is SGDLS and CDR2 is YYNGEE. The CDR3 runs 14 residues.

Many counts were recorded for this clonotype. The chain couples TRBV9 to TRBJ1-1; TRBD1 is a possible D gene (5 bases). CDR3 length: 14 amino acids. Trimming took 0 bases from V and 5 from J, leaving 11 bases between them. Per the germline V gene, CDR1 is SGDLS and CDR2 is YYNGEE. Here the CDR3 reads CASSVADRKTEAFF. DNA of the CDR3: TGTGCCAGCAGCGTAGCCGACAGAAAGACTGAAGCTTTCTTT.

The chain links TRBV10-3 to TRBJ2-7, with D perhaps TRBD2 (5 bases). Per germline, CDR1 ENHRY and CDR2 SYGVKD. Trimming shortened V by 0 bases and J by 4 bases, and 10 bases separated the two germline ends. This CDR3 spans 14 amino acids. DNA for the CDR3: TGTGCCATCAGTGAGTCGTGGACGGGATACGAGCAGTACTTC. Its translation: CAISESWTGYEQYF.

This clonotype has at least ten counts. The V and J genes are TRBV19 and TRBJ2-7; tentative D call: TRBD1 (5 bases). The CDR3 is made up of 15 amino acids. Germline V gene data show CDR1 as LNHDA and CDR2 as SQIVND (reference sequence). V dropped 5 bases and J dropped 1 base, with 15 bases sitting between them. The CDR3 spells CASSAYRSESYEQYF. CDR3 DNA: TGTGCCAGTAGTGCTTACAGGTCAGAATCCTACGAGCAGTACTTC.

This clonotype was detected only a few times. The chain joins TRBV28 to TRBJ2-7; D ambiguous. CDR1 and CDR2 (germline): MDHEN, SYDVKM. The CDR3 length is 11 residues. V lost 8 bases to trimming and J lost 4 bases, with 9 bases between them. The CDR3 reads CASAERYEQYF. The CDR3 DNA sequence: TGTGCCAGCGCCGAGAGATACGAGCAGTACTTC.

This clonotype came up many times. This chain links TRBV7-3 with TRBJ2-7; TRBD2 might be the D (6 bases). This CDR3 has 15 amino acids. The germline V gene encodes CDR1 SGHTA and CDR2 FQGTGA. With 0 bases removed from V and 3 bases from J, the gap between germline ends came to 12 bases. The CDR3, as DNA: TGTGCCAGCAGCTTAACTAGCGGACGCTACTACGAGCAGTACTTC. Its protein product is CASSLTSGRYYEQYF.

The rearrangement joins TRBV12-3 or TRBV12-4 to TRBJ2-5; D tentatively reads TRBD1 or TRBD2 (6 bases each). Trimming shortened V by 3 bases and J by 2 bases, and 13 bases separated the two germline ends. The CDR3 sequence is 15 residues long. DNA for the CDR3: TGTGCCAGCAGTTTTTCCCGGGGGCAGCAAGAGACCCAGTACTTC. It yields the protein CASSFSRGQQETQYF.

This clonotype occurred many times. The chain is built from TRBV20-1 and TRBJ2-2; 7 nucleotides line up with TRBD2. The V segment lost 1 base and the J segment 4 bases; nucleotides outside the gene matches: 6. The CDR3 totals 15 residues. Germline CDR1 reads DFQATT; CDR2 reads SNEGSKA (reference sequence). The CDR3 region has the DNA TGCAGTGCTAGAGGCGGGAGTTTGGGCACCGGGGAGCTGTTTTTT. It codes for CSARGGSLGTGELFF.